A single T cell receptor beta chain is shown here with its context. In the authors' methods: Amplification from reference gene primers served as the basis for estimated nucleated cell counts. Clones were sequenced by immunoSEQ multiplex PCR, and TCRdb holds only the in-frame ones, with some missing. That table supplies the V and J calls and clone size; D and trimming were determined from the DNA. The table records roughly 300,000 clones, around 90% of them present only once. This sample was taken from a study of blood T cell repertoires in COVID-19. Study summary: Samples of COVID-19 (acute and convalescent) were obtained from the United States, Italy and Spain. The analysed material was cDNA or gDNA that came from T cells, B-cell-depleted T cells, or PBMCs.

Germline V gives CDR1 LGHDT, CDR2 YNNKEL (reference sequence). This CDR3 spans 13 amino acids. Trimming pared 5 bases from V and 3 bases from J, leaving 11 bases between. The sequence was collected from a man aged 18 to 30 with active or convalescent COVID-19. Sequenced: peripheral blood. The chain couples TRBV3-1 (or the pseudogene TRBV3-2) to TRBJ2-7, with D perhaps matching TRBD2 (5 bases). CDR3 amino acids: CASSYHRDYEQYF. The CDR3 DNA reads TGTGCCAGCAGCTATCACCGGGACTACGAGCAGTACTTC.